Listed here are 25 T cell receptor beta chains from one sample, sequenced in a study of T cells in women clearing cervical HPV infection. Only in-frame clones appear in the TCRdb table, and some are missing; sequencing was by immunoSEQ multiplex PCR. The sample table includes 25,000 or so clones. The specimen was blood buffy coat. Every receptor here comes from a woman between 18 and 70 years old with a cervical HPV16 infection that either progressed to CIN3+ or cleared (not recorded which).

Remarks on this clone: Read coverage stops 3 residues before the CDR3 terminus; the germline J gene supplies the remainder. The rearrangement uses TRBV20-1 and TRBJ2-2; TRBD1 aligns across 9 bases. The CDR3 has 14 amino acids. The germline gives CDR1 DFQATT, CDR2 SNEGSKA (reference sequence). V was clipped by 5 bases and J by 9 bases; unmatched bases: 10. The chain's CDR3 is CSARLQGARRELFF. The CDR3 DNA, read in part, is TGCAGTGCTCGTTTACAGGGGGCGCGACGGGAG.

Worth noting for this clone: The CDR3 is cut off 3 residues early in the read; its end comes from the germline J gene. V and J are TRBV10-1 and TRBJ2-3; possibly TRBD1 for D (5 bases). V was trimmed by 0 bases and J by 2 bases, leaving 9 bases between them. The CDR3 totals 15 residues. Germline CDR1 reads WNHNN; CDR2 reads SYGVQD (reference sequence). The chain's CDR3 is CASSESNRPTDTQYF. Partial CDR3 DNA: TGCGCCAGCAGTGAGTCAAACAGGCCCACAGATACG.

Comments on this clone: The DNA ends 3 residues before the CDR3 does, and the rest of the CDR3 is filled in from the germline J gene. The chain joins TRBV6-1 to TRBJ2-7; D gene ambiguous. Germline assignment: CDR1 MNHNS and CDR2 SASEGT. This CDR3 spans 12 amino acids. Trimming removed 2 bases from V and 2 bases from J, with 4 bases in between. CDR3: CASSEYTYEQYF. The sequenced CDR3 bases are TGTGCCAGCAGTGAATACACCTACGAG.

Worth noting for this clone: The read is 3 residues too short to cover the CDR3 end, so that end is filled in from the germline J gene. V and J are TRBV7-8 and TRBJ2-2, with D unclear. Germline assignment: CDR1 SGHVS and CDR2 FQNEAQ. The V end was cut by 3 bases, the J end by 0 bases, with 2 bases between. CDR3 size: 13 residues. This CDR3 is CASSFTNTGELFF. The DNA read from the CDR3 is TGTGCCAGCAGCTTCACGAACACCGGGGAG.

As to this clone: The read falls 3 residues short of the CDR3 end, and the missing part is taken from the germline J gene. The chain uses TRBV7-9 and TRBJ1-1; 7 bases map to TRBD1. V was clipped by 6 bases and J by 5 bases; unmatched bases: 12. Germline values: CDR1 SEHNR, CDR2 FQNEAQ (reference sequence). The CDR3 consists of 15 residues. Incomplete CDR3 DNA: TGTGCCAGCAGACGACAGGGCGTAAACTGGACTGAA. It yields the protein CASRRQGVNWTE. The full CDR3 protein reads CASRRQGVNWTEAFF.

As regards this clone: The CDR3 end lies 3 residues beyond the end of the read and is filled in from the germline J gene. This chain links TRBV19 with TRBJ2-7; perhaps TRBD1 as D (5 bases). The V and J ends lost 2 bases and 6 bases respectively, with 11 bases between them. There are 13 residues in the CDR3. CDR1 is LNHDA and CDR2 is SQIVND in the germline V gene (reference sequence). The CDR3 DNA, read in part, is TGTGCCAGTAGTATAAGGCAGGGCGGCGAG. Translation: CASSIRQGGE. The whole CDR3 sequence reads CASSIRQGGEQYF.

A note on this clone: The read ends 3 residues shy of where the CDR3 ends; the end is completed using the germline J gene. The genes are TRBV20-1 and TRBJ1-1; TRBD1 matches 8 bases. This CDR3 has 10 amino acids. Germline CDR1 reads DFQATT; CDR2 reads SNEGSKA (reference sequence). CDR3 DNA, as far as it was read: TGCAGTGCCCAGGGGGCAGTA. It translates to CSAQGAV. The whole CDR3 protein is CSAQGAVAFF.

The CDR3 here is CASQTARGGTDTQYF. The CDR3 bases that were read are TGTGCCAGCCAGACAGCCCGAGGGGGCACAGATACG. The chain carries TRBV2 and TRBJ2-3; D tentatively fits TRBD1 or TRBD2 (5 bases each). Coverage ceases 3 residues before the CDR3 finishes, and the germline J gene fills in the end. Germline values: CDR1 SNHLY, CDR2 FYNNEI. The V and J ends lost 8 bases and 1 base respectively, with 16 bases between them. The CDR3 runs 15 residues. Using reference TRBV2 and TRBJ2-3 for the parts outside the CDR3, the full variable domain is EPEVTQTPSHQVTQMGQEVILRCVPISNHLYFYWYRQILGQKVEFLVSFYNNEISEKSEIFDDQFSVERPDGSNFTLKIRSTKLEDSAMYFCASQTARGGTDTQYFGPGTRLTVL.

Notes on this clone: The read terminates 3 residues ahead of where the CDR3 ends, so the germline J gene completes it. This chain links TRBV5-1 with TRBJ2-1; 9 bases align to TRBD2. There are 15 residues in the CDR3. V dropped 0 bases and J dropped 7; count of bases not matched to a gene: 5. CDR1 and CDR2 (germline): SGHRS, YFSETQ. CDR3 bases read: TGCGCCAGCAGCTTGGTTAGCGGGGGTCTAAATGAG. It specifies CASSLVSGGLNE. The whole CDR3 reads CASSLVSGGLNEQFF.

Worth noting for this clone: The missing CDR3 end, 3 residues past where the read stops, is filled in from the germline J gene. V usage is TRBV19 and J usage is TRBJ2-2, with D possibly matching TRBD1 (6 bases). The V gene lost 9 bases and the J gene lost 1 base, with 15 bases spanning the gap. Germline V gene lookup returns CDR1 LNHDA and CDR2 SQIVND (reference sequence). The CDR3 consists of 15 residues. CDR3 DNA (partial): TGTGCCAGCCCCCGGGACAAGATGAACACCGGGGAG. Its protein product is CASPRDKMNTGE. The whole CDR3 protein reads CASPRDKMNTGELFF.

A remark on this clone: The CDR3 goes on 3 residues after the read ends, and that part is filled in from the germline J gene. This rearrangement joins TRBV5-1 to TRBJ1-5, with 8 bases lining up with TRBD1. The germline gives CDR1 SGHRS, CDR2 YFSETQ. Trimming took 0 bases from V and 6 from J; bases not matched to a gene: 5. This CDR3 contains 15 residues. The covered CDR3 bases are TGCGCCAGCAGCTTGGCAGGGGGCGAGGGTCAGCCC. As protein: CASSLAGGEGQP. The CDR3 in its entirety is CASSLAGGEGQPQHF.

Concerning this clone: The read gets to within 3 residues of the CDR3 end, and the germline J gene fills in the rest. This chain uses TRBV11-2 with TRBJ2-5; a weak D match, TRBD1 (6 bases). Trimming took off 4 bases at V and 1 base at J, with 10 bases between the two ends. The CDR3 totals 14 residues. Germline V gene sequence: CDR1 SGHAT, CDR2 FQNNGV. The CDR3 DNA, read in part, is TGTGCCAGCAGCTCCCAGGGGTTCCAAGAGACC. It is translated as CASSSQGFQET. The whole CDR3 sequence is CASSSQGFQETQYF.

Points on this clone: The read terminates 3 residues ahead of where the CDR3 ends, so the germline J gene completes it. This sequence joins TRBV27 and TRBJ2-3, with D perhaps TRBD2 (6 bases). CDR1 MNHEY and CDR2 SMNVEV come from the germline V gene (reference sequence). CDR3 size: 14 residues. V gave up 6 bases and J gave up 0 bases, with 10 bases separating them. CDR3 protein: CASSLATSTDTQYF. CDR3 DNA, as far as it was read: TGTGCCAGCAGCCTAGCGACTAGCACAGATACG.

A remark on this clone: The CDR3 end lies 3 residues beyond the end of the read and is filled in from the germline J gene. The chain links TRBV13 to TRBJ2-1, with D possibly TRBD2 on 5 matching bases. The CDR3 is 15 residues long. Per germline, CDR1 PRHDT and CDR2 FYEKMQ (reference sequence). V was pared by 1 base and J by 6 bases, with 13 bases between. Here the CDR3 reads CASSLVFASINEQFF. The part of the CDR3 DNA that was read is TGTGCCAGCAGCTTAGTCTTTGCTAGCATCAATGAG.

Of note for this clone: The read terminates 3 residues ahead of where the CDR3 ends, so the germline J gene completes it. The J gene is TRBJ1-4, the V gene TRBV18, with D perhaps matching TRBD1 (6 bases). V was pared by 2 bases and J by 0 bases, with 10 bases between. The CDR3 loop spans 16 amino acids. In germline, CDR1 is KGHSH, CDR2 LQKENI. The sequenced part of the CDR3 DNA is TGTGCCAGCTCACCAGGGACACTTGCAACTAATGAAAAA. It is translated as CASSPGTLATNEK. The full CDR3 sequence reads CASSPGTLATNEKLFF.

Points on this clone: The CDR3 extends 3 residues past the end of the read, so its final part is completed from the germline J gene. The J gene is TRBJ2-3, the V gene TRBV18, with TRBD1 matching over 9 bases. The CDR3 has 16 residues. Germline V lookup: CDR1 KGHSH, CDR2 LQKENI. V lost 6 bases to trimming and J lost 5 bases; unmatched junction nucleotides: 12. The DNA read from the CDR3 is TGTGCCAGCTCTACGTACGGGGACAGGGTTGGAGATACG. It codes for CASSTYGDRVGDT. The entire CDR3 sequence reads CASSTYGDRVGDTQYF.

Note on this clone: Sequencing ends 3 residues short of the CDR3 end; the germline J gene provides the rest. The rearrangement uses TRBV20-1 and TRBJ1-1; the match to TRBD1 covers 7 bases. Trimming removed 1 base from V and 5 bases from J; junction bases left unmatched: 7. This CDR3 spans 14 amino acids. Germline CDR1 reads DFQATT; CDR2 reads SNEGSKA (reference sequence). The CDR3: CSARGVHRGTEAFF. The sequenced part of the CDR3 DNA is TGCAGTGCTAGAGGGGTTCACAGGGGAACTGAA.

Turning to this clone: The CDR3 goes on 3 residues after the read ends, and that part is filled in from the germline J gene. The chain carries TRBV4-1 and TRBJ2-5; 8 positions match TRBD2. The V segment lost 3 bases and the J segment 1 base; nucleotides outside the gene matches: 4. The CDR3 is 15 amino acids. CDR1 and CDR2 (germline): MGHRA, YSYEKL. Incomplete CDR3 DNA: TGCGCCAGCAGCCAGGTGACTAGCGTCCAAGAGACC. It codes for CASSQVTSVQET. The whole CDR3 region reads CASSQVTSVQETQYF.

Points on this clone: The DNA ends 3 residues before the CDR3 does, and the rest of the CDR3 is filled in from the germline J gene. The rearrangement joins TRBV5-1 to TRBJ2-7; TRBD1 matches 8 bases. The germline V gene encodes CDR1 SGHRS and CDR2 YFSETQ. V shed 0 bases, J shed 2 bases, and the junction held 1 base outside the gene matches. This CDR3 is built from 14 residues. The chain's CDR3 is CASSLGQGPYEQYF. The DNA read from the CDR3 is TGCGCCAGCAGCTTGGGACAGGGGCCCTACGAG.

A word on this clone: Read data end 3 residues before the CDR3 end; the end is taken from the germline J gene. The chain carries TRBV4-1 and TRBJ1-2; TRBD1 aligns across 11 bases. This CDR3 region has 13 residues. Trimming took 5 bases from V and 7 from J; bases not matched to a gene: 3. Germline V gene sequence: CDR1 MGHRA, CDR2 YSYEKL. CDR3 DNA (partial): TGCGCCAGCAGCTCGGACAGGGGGCCTGGC. Protein product: CASSSDRGPG. The whole CDR3 protein is CASSSDRGPGYTF.

CDR3 bases read: TGTGCCAGTAGCTCCCTCGGGTGGGAA. The encoded protein is CASSSLGWE. The entire CDR3 sequence reads CASSSLGWEAFF. The rearrangement links TRBV19 to TRBJ1-1; D call uncertain. Read coverage stops 3 residues before the CDR3 terminus; the germline J gene supplies the remainder. The germline V gene has CDR1 LNHDA and CDR2 SQIVND (reference sequence). CDR3 length: 12 residues.

As regards this clone: The CDR3 end lies 3 residues beyond the end of the read and is filled in from the germline J gene. This sequence joins TRBV23-1 and TRBJ1-1, with 10 bases fitting TRBD1. TRBV23-1 is designated an ORF whose function remains uncertain. CDR3 length: 19 amino acids. V was pared by 2 bases and J by 3 bases, with 15 bases of the junction left unmatched. The DNA read from the CDR3 is TGCGCCAGCAGTCAAGGACTAACTGACAGGGGGCTTACTGACACTGAA. It specifies CASSQGLTDRGLTDTE. Given in full, the CDR3 is CASSQGLTDRGLTDTEAFF.

In regard to this clone: The read gets to within 3 residues of the CDR3 end, and the germline J gene fills in the rest. The chain combines TRBV5-4 with TRBJ1-1; 7 positions match TRBD1. V lost 5 bases, J lost 1 base, and 5 bases stayed unmatched. Germline V CDR1 and CDR2: SGHNT, YYREEE (reference sequence). The CDR3 length is 14 residues. The CDR3 loop is CASRPGGQNTEAFF. The sequenced part of the CDR3 DNA is TGTGCCAGCAGACCAGGGGGGCAGAACACTGAA.

To note about this clone: The CDR3 goes on 3 residues after the read ends, and that part is filled in from the germline J gene. The V call is TRBV2, the J call TRBJ1-2; 8 bases align to TRBD1. V shed 1 base and J 3 bases; nucleotides not matched to a gene: 4. The CDR3 covers 15 residues. Germline assignment: CDR1 SNHLY and CDR2 FYNNEI. CDR3 bases read: TGTGCCAGCAGTGAAGTGGCAGGGGGCTACTATGGC. Its protein product is CASSEVAGGYYG. Given in full, the CDR3 is CASSEVAGGYYGYTF.

Notes on this clone: The missing CDR3 end, 3 residues past where the read stops, is filled in from the germline J gene. The V gene is TRBV14, the J gene TRBJ2-2; a weak D match, TRBD1 (5 bases). V gave up 0 bases and J gave up 6 bases, with 14 bases separating them. This CDR3 spans 16 amino acids. Germline V gene lookup returns CDR1 SGHDN and CDR2 FVKESK. The covered CDR3 bases are TGTGCCAGCAGCCAAGATGTCCCAGGGTTCTCCGGGGAG. Translating it yields CASSQDVPGFSGE. The entire CDR3 sequence reads CASSQDVPGFSGELFF.